A selection of T cell receptor beta chains follows, all from one sample in a study of identical twins. TCRdb used MiXCR to reprocess the 5' RACE reads, holding one entry per CDR3 protein. The sample yields 400,000 to 500,000 distinct CDR3 sequences, approximately 17% seen once. The sample comprised naive T cells sorted from blood. Receptors were obtained from a man in his fifties or sixties in good health. The CDR3 runs from the conserved cysteine through the conserved F or W. D genes are given only for firm matches. A clone size is listed for some rows: how often the clone was seen (once, few, many), or a class if it is expanded.

TRBJ1-2,.,.,TRBV29-1,TGCAGCGGGATCCCACGGGACGGCTATGGCTACACCTTC,CSGIPRDGYGYTF
TRBJ2-7,.,many,TRBV5-1,TGCGCCAGCAGCTTAAACGGACCGACCAACGAGCAGTACTTC,CASSLNGPTNEQYF
TRBJ2-7,.,.,TRBV20-1,TGCAGTGCTCTGATGGGATACGAGCAGTACTTC,CSALMGYEQYF
TRBJ2-1,TRBD2,few,TRBV5-1,TGCGCCAGCAGTTCCCTCCCAGGGACTAGCGGGGACAATGAGCAGTTCTTC,CASSSLPGTSGDNEQFF
TRBJ2-3,.,many,TRBV29-1,TGCAGCGTTGACGGCGGAACAGATACGCAGTATTTT,CSVDGGTDTQYF
TRBJ2-4,.,many,TRBV11-2,TGTGCCAGCAGCTTAATACCTGGGAACATTCAGTACTTC,CASSLIPGNIQYF
TRBJ2-1,.,many,TRBV7-9,TGTGCCAGCAGCCTGACGGGGGGCTACTACAATGAGCAGTTCTTC,CASSLTGGYYNEQFF
TRBJ2-2,TRBD1,few,TRBV12-3/TRBV12-4,TGTGCCAGCAGTCAGACAGGGGGGAACACCGGGGAGCTGTTTTTT,CASSQTGGNTGELFF
TRBJ2-1,TRBD2,many,TRBV7-2,TGTGCCAGCAGCCCTACAGTCGGGGCGGGGGGGCGAGAGCAGTTCTTC,CASSPTVGAGGREQFF
TRBJ2-3,.,.,TRBV5-6,TGTGCCAGCAGCTCACAGAGTAGCACAGATACGCAGTATTTT,CASSSQSSTDTQYF